The T cell receptor (beta chain) under discussion was sequenced for a study of blood T cells in healthy people across ages. The CDR3 loop spans 16 amino acids. From germline, CDR1 is SGDLS and CDR2 YYNGEE. V was pared by 0 bases and J by 4 bases, with 2 bases of the junction left unmatched. Total RNA extraction produced at least 5.5 micrograms (per sample) for the study. Primers used in a second PCR of about 7 to 12 cycles were a sample-barcoded 5' primer and a J-beta primer mix. Paired-end reads containing CDR3 totaled no fewer than 2.5 million for each sample. TCRdb re-analysed the 5' RACE reads in MiXCR, keeping a single row per CDR3 protein. The sample holds 2 million or so distinct CDR3 sequences, just under 50% seen once.

The sequencing input was blood. This TCR derives from a woman aged 40 to 55 in good health. V gene TRBV9 combines with J gene TRBJ2-2, with TRBD1 matching 11 bases. The CDR3 sequence is CASSVVGTGGTGELFF. In DNA form, the CDR3 reads TGTGCCAGCAGCGTAGTAGGGACAGGGGGCACCGGGGAGCTGTTTTTT. Using reference TRBV9 and TRBJ2-2 for the parts outside the CDR3, the full variable domain is DSGVTQTPKHLITATGQRVTLRCSPRSGDLSVYWYQQSLDQGLQFLIQYYNGEERAKGNILERFSAQQFPDLHSELNLSSLELGDSALYFCASSVVGTGGTGELFFGEGSRLTVL.